A selection of T cell receptor beta chains follows, all from one sample in a study of Ad26.COV2.S vaccination and SARS-CoV-2 variants. Method: immunoSEQ multiplex PCR; TCRdb's copy keeps in-frame clones and lacks some. The sample consists of 360,000 or so clones, about nine tenths of them appearing once. Sequenced here: peripheral blood, sampled in a trial of Ad26.COV2.S vaccine versus placebo. The origin of the receptors is a person between 18 and 60 years old who received the Ad26.COV2.S COVID-19 vaccine or a placebo. The conserved cysteine and the conserved F or W are not part of the CDR3 here.

V gene,CDR3 protein
TRBV7-2,ASSFGTISTDTQY
TRBV27,ASSRPLDTGELF
TRBV28,ASSLRIGPLAKNIQY
TRBV7-2,ASSLALKNTIY
TRBV11-3,ASSSGEHNYGYT
TRBV7-9,ASSLNYGYT
TRBV9,ASSVEIQAHGTQY
TRBV24-1,ATSGSGLPGELF
TRBV11-2,ASSLDRLGKLF
TRBV24-1,ATSDPRGRRVGELF
TRBV6-5,ASRTDSTYEQY
TRBV19,ASEGQGNYGYT
TRBV7-9,ASSLGLALQETQY
TRBV10-3,AISEIGERGSPLH
TRBV7-3,ASSSGQGGAEAF
TRBV3-1/TRBV3-2,ASSRPGEATDTQY